This entry lists 16 T cell receptor beta chains sequenced from one sample in a study of neoadjuvant nivolumab and ipilimumab in lung cancer. Sequenced by immunoSEQ multiplex PCR; TCRdb stores in-frame clones only, minus some. The table lists 10,000 to 15,000 clones, roughly 95% of them singletons. The sequenced sample was peripheral blood, obtained after neoadjuvant nivolumab, alone or with ipilimumab, at or shortly before surgery. Receptor source: an adult with non-small cell lung cancer.

This clone has a single count. The chain employs TRBV2 and TRBJ1-1; D is perhaps TRBD1 (5 bases). The CDR3 sequence is 13 residues long. The V gene lost 4 bases and the J gene lost 5 bases, with 11 bases spanning the gap. CDR1 is SNHLY, CDR2 FYNNEI, per germline. For the CDR3, the DNA is TGTGCCAGCAGTGGGTTAGGGGCGACTGAAGCTTTCTTT. Encoded protein: CASSGLGATEAFF.

The chain combines TRBV7-9 with TRBJ2-5; 9 nucleotides match TRBD1. The CDR3 runs 15 residues. Germline trimming cut 5 bases from V and 3 bases from J; bases unmatched to any gene: 7. CDR1 and CDR2 from the germline V gene are SEHNR and FQNEAQ (reference sequence). The CDR3 region has the DNA TGTGCCAGCAGCCGGACCTGGACAGGGGAAGAGACCCAGTACTTC. This codes for CASSRTWTGEETQYF. The full variable domain, in which reference TRBV7-9 and TRBJ2-5 provide the parts outside the CDR3, is DTGVSQNPRHKITKRGQNVTFRCDPISEHNRLYWYRQTLGQGPEFLTYFQNEAQLEKSRLLSDRFSAERPKGSFSTLEIQRTEQGDSAMYLCASSRTWTGEETQYFGPGTRLLVL.

This chain links TRBV18 with TRBJ1-1; tentative D call: TRBD1 (6 bases). Trimming removed 2 bases from V and 2 bases from J, with 18 bases in between. The CDR3 totals 17 residues. CDR1 is KGHSH, CDR2 LQKENI, per germline. The CDR3 sequence: CASSPKLTQGQNTEAFF. In nucleotides, the CDR3 is TGTGCCAGCTCACCAAAGTTGACGCAGGGGCAAAACACTGAAGCTTTCTTT.

The genes are TRBV5-1 and TRBJ1-1, with 8 positions matching TRBD1. CDR3 length equals 15 residues. V shed 0 bases, J shed 7 bases, and the junction held 8 bases outside the gene matches. Germline V gene sequence: CDR1 SGHRS, CDR2 YFSETQ. The DNA of the CDR3 is TGCGCCAGCAGCTTGGCTCCAGGGGGCGAAATTGAAGCTTTCTTT. Protein product: CASSLAPGGEIEAFF.

The CDR3 spells CASSGMSTDTQYF. The DNA for the CDR3 is TGCGCCAGCAGCGGGATGAGCACAGATACGCAGTATTTT. The chain has TRBV5-1 and TRBJ2-3; D call uncertain. The germline V and J ends were trimmed by 4 bases and 0 bases, with 6 bases remaining between them. CDR3 size: 13 residues. Germline CDR1 reads SGHRS; CDR2 reads YFSETQ.

The rearrangement joins TRBV28 to TRBJ1-2; the match to TRBD1 covers 8 bases. Trimming at V came to 4 bases and at J to 5 bases, leaving 6 bases not matched to a gene. The CDR3 is 14 amino acids. Germline V gives CDR1 MDHEN, CDR2 SYDVKM. The CDR3 DNA reads as TGTGCCAGCAGTTACCGGACAGGGAATTATGGCTACACCTTC. Translating gives CASSYRTGNYGYTF.

This rearrangement joins TRBV4-1 to TRBJ2-7, with D perhaps given as TRBD1 or TRBD2 (6 bases each). The V end was cut by 0 bases, the J end by 2 bases, with 14 bases between. Germline values: CDR1 MGHRA, CDR2 YSYEKL. CDR3 length equals 16 residues. CDR3: CASSQEGRGPPYEQYF. The CDR3, as DNA: TGCGCCAGCAGCCAAGAAGGTCGGGGGCCCCCCTACGAGCAGTACTTC.

The chain links TRBV4-1 to TRBJ2-7; TRBD1 agrees at 9 bases. The CDR3 is 15 amino acids. Trimming at V came to 4 bases and at J to 2 bases, leaving 6 bases not matched to a gene. Germline V lookup: CDR1 MGHRA, CDR2 YSYEKL. CDR3 bases: TGCGCCAGCAGCCGATCCGGGACAGGGACCTACGAGCAGTACTTC. Translating it yields CASSRSGTGTYEQYF.

The V and J genes are TRBV25-1 and TRBJ2-7; tentatively, D is TRBD2 (5 bases). CDR1 is MGHDK and CDR2 is SYGVNS in the germline V gene. The CDR3 consists of 16 residues. Trimming removed 2 bases from V and 3 bases from J, with 17 bases in between. The CDR3 protein is CASSELLLDGGYEQYF. The CDR3 nucleotides read TGTGCCAGCAGTGAACTACTACTAGACGGAGGCTACGAGCAGTACTTC.

The chain couples TRBV5-1 to TRBJ2-5; no firm D call. The germline CDR1 and CDR2 sequences are SGHRS and YFSETQ. The CDR3 is 12 amino acids. V lost 0 bases, J lost 5 bases, and 5 bases lay in between. CDR3 in DNA: TGCGCCAGCAGCTTGGCCGGGGAGACCCAGTACTTC. Protein sequence: CASSLAGETQYF. Variable domain in full (rest from reference TRBV5-1 and TRBJ2-5): KAGVTQTPRYLIKTRGQQVTLSCSPISGHRSVSWYQQTPGQGLQFLFEYFSETQRNKGNFPGRFSGRQFSNSRSEMNVSTLELGDSALYLCASSLAGETQYFGPGTRLLVL.

The chain links TRBV11-1 to TRBJ2-3, with D tentatively TRBD2 (6 bases). CDR3 length: 18 residues. CDR1 and CDR2 from the germline V gene are SGHAT and FQDESV (reference sequence). Trimming took 2 bases from V and 3 from J, leaving 21 bases between them. DNA of the CDR3: TGTGCCAGCAGCTTAACGGGAGATGGGCTGCATTGGACAGATACGCAGTATTTT. Protein sequence: CASSLTGDGLHWTDTQYF.

The chain uses TRBV7-2 and TRBJ2-1; 11 bases are a match to TRBD2. Germline CDR1 is SGHTA and CDR2 is FQGNSA. The CDR3 runs 15 residues. V shed 5 bases, J shed 3 bases, and the junction held 3 bases outside the gene matches. The CDR3 sequence is CASSRGLADYNEQFF. The CDR3 DNA reads TGTGCCAGCAGCAGGGGACTAGCGGACTACAATGAGCAGTTCTTC.

The chain links TRBV10-1 to TRBJ2-7, with 7 bases fitting TRBD2. V lost 2 bases and J lost 7; bases outside the gene matches: 11. Germline assignment: CDR1 WNHNN and CDR2 SYGVQD (reference sequence). The CDR3 contains 15 residues. CDR3 DNA sequence: TGCGCCAGCAGTGAGGGGGCTAGCGGTTCGAAAGAGCAGTACTTC. Translating gives CASSEGASGSKEQYF.

The chain has TRBV5-6 and TRBJ1-4, with D perhaps TRBD1 (5 bases). The germline gives CDR1 SGHDT, CDR2 YYEEEE. V was trimmed by 4 bases and J by 0 bases, leaving 13 bases between them. CDR3 length: 16 amino acids. The CDR3 nucleotides are TGTGCCAGCAGCACAGGAGGGGTTGCAACTAATGAAAAACTGTTTTTT. Translation gives CASSTGGVATNEKLFF.

The V gene is TRBV6-1, the J gene TRBJ2-3; TRBD1 is a possible D gene (5 bases). The germline CDR1 and CDR2 sequences are MNHNS and SASEGT. This CDR3 region has 15 residues. V lost 1 base and J 3 bases, leaving 11 bases between the germline ends. The CDR3: CASSEGIRETDTQYF. For the CDR3, the DNA is TGTGCCAGCAGTGAAGGAATCAGGGAAACAGATACGCAGTATTTT.

The rearrangement links TRBV30 to TRBJ2-5; D might be TRBD1 (6 bases). CDR3 length: 14 residues. Germline values: CDR1 GTSNPN, CDR2 SVGIG (reference sequence). V shed 2 bases and J shed 5 bases, with 15 bases lying between them. CDR3 amino acids: CAWSTKTGRETQYF. The CDR3 coding sequence is TGTGCCTGGAGTACAAAGACAGGTCGGGAGACCCAGTACTTC.